This T cell receptor beta chain is drawn from a study of cytotoxic CD8 clonotypes in ibrutinib-treated CLL. Study-wide context: Among responders, around 25 were partial and 2 complete; after median roughly 72 months, about 15 stayed remitted and roughly 12 progressed. The study, taken as a whole, reports: Baseline levels of clonality went above those of age-matched healthy donors and moved with circulating CD8+ T-cell counts. Ibrutinib response saw clonality rise, and progression saw it return toward baseline.

Produced via immunoSEQ multiplex PCR; TCRdb's table is partial and in-frame only. The repertoire consists of about 200,000 clones, with roughly three quarters occurring once and the leading ten covering approximately 6.3%. Genomic DNA (around 2 micrograms) was obtained from cryopreserved PBMCs for construction of TCR beta libraries. With regard to this clone: Its antigen is not identified.

Germline V gene sequence: CDR1 MDHEN, CDR2 SYDVKM. The CDR3 extends over 15 amino acids. The V end lost 3 bases, the J end lost 8 bases, and 17 bases lay between the germline ends. This receptor was taken from a human donor with chronic lymphocytic leukemia. The chain links TRBV28 to TRBJ2-1; D remains ambiguous. Sample: PBMCs, taken after 12 months of ibrutinib treatment. CDR3 nucleotides: TGTGCCAGCAGTTTGTATAGAACAATTGTCCATGAGCAGTTCTTC. It yields the protein CASSLYRTIVHEQFF.